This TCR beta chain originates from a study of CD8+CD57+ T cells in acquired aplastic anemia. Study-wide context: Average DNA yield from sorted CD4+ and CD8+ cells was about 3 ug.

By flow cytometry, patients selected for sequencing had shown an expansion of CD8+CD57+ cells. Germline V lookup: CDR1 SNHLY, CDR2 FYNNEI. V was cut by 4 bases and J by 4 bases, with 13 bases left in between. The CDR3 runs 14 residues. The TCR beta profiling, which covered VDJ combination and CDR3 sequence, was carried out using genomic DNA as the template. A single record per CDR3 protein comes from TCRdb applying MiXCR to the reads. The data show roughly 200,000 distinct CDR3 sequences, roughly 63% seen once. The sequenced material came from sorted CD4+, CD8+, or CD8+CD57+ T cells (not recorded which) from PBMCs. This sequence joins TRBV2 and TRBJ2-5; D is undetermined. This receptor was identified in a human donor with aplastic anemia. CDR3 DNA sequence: TGTGCCAGCAGTGTTGGCACCTCCCCAGAGACCCAGTACTTC. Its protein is CASSVGTSPETQYF.